This T cell receptor beta chain originates from a study of blood T cells in healthy people across ages. Study-level findings and limits: Versus aged donors, long-lived donors had higher diversity and more naive CD4+ cells.

There are 15 residues in the CDR3. V trimming: 3 bases; J trimming: 7 bases; junction bases outside the gene matches: 9. The use of a sample-barcoded 5' primer and a J-beta primer mix characterized a second PCR of roughly 6 to 11 cycles. TCRdb fed the 5' RACE reads into MiXCR, producing one record per CDR3 protein. The sample has about 930,000 distinct CDR3 sequences, almost 30% seen once. A remark on this clonotype: Its antigen is as yet unknown.

The same specimen was also included in a second study, on T cells of mothers and their children. That paper adds: Donation was provided by three healthy Caucasian mothers along with their six children. Maternal samples each gave over 9 million TCR beta CDR3 reads, and child samples around 3.2 million each. Thymic selection shapes TCR recombination output similarly in related and unrelated pairs.

The TCR was taken from a woman between 35 and 50 years old in good health. The specimen was blood. The chain links TRBV12-3 or TRBV12-4 to TRBJ2-7; 10 bases are a match to TRBD2. Written as DNA, the CDR3 is TGTGCCAGCAGTTTCGTACTAGCGGGGAGGAATGAGCAGTACTTC. Amino acid sequence: CASSFVLAGRNEQYF.